Listed here are 30 T cell receptor beta chains from one sample, sequenced in a study of CXCR3-negative and CXCR3-positive naive CD8 T cells. Each TRB cDNA library was prepared by 5' RACE (with UMI labels). TCRdb re-called the 5' RACE reads and gives one entry per CDR3 protein, without DNA. This table holds 70,000 to 95,000 distinct CDR3 sequences. Sequencing was done on a sample of naive CXCR3- CD8+ T cells from blood. The sample's subset: CD45RO-CCR7+CD27+CD95- naive CD8+ T cells lacking CXCR3 (TNR3-). The receptors derive from a human donor in good health. Some clones in this sample may be carry-over from other donors' samples.

V usage is TRBV18 and J usage is TRBJ2-7. The CDR3 runs to 14 residues. Germline V CDR1 and CDR2: KGHSH, LQKENI. CDR3 loop: CASSYEPGPYEQYF.

This chain joins TRBV5-5 and TRBJ2-7; TCRdb's D call, TRBD2, is unchecked because there is no DNA. The CDR3 sequence is 14 residues long. The germline V gene encodes CDR1 SGHKS and CDR2 YYEKEE (reference sequence). The CDR3 is CASSLWLAGTEQYF.

The rearrangement joins TRBV2 to TRBJ2-7; TCRdb indicates TRBD1, and absent DNA this call remains unverified. The V gene's germline CDR1 is SNHLY and CDR2 FYNNEI. The length of the CDR3 is 17 residues. The CDR3 loop reads CASSELYGGASSYEQYF. Full variable domain (rest looked up from reference TRBV2 and TRBJ2-7): EPEVTQTPSHQVTQMGQEVILRCVPISNHLYFYWYRQILGQKVEFLVSFYNNEISEKSEIFDDQFSVERPDGSNFTLKIRSTKLEDSAMYFCASSELYGGASSYEQYFGPGTRLTVT.

The chain is built from TRBV18 and TRBJ2-1. This CDR3 contains 13 residues. Germline-derived CDR1 and CDR2 are KGHSH and LQKENI. The CDR3 reads CASSQQGFDEQFF.

The chain carries TRBV10-3 and TRBJ2-1; TCRdb selects TRBD1, and the lack of DNA leaves this call unchecked. The length of the CDR3 is 16 residues. Germline assignment: CDR1 ENHRY and CDR2 SYGVKD. The CDR3 sequence: CAISEGSGGGYNEQFF.

CDR3 sequence reads: CTSSQDSGTPSYEQYF. The rearrangement uses TRBV2 and TRBJ2-7; TCRdb designates TRBD1, a call that cannot be tested without DNA. CDR1 and CDR2 from the germline V gene are SNHLY and FYNNEI. The CDR3 has 16 residues.

The chain recombines TRBV10-2 with TRBJ1-1; TCRdb's assignment of TRBD1 cannot be checked, as there is no DNA. Germline CDR1 WSHSY, CDR2 SAAADI. The CDR3 extends over 13 amino acids. The CDR3 sequence: CASLDRGNTEAFF.

The chain is built from TRBV27 and TRBJ2-3. CDR1 and CDR2 from the germline V gene are MNHEY and SMNVEV (reference sequence). The CDR3 covers 13 residues. The CDR3 protein is CASRKGYTDTQYF.

The chain carries TRBV7-3 and TRBJ2-1; TCRdb gives TRBD2 as the D gene, but with no DNA this cannot be confirmed. CDR3 size: 14 residues. Germline-derived CDR1 and CDR2 are SGHTA and FQGTGA. CDR3 protein: CASSPSPDYNEQFF.

This chain joins TRBV29-1 and TRBJ2-7. Germline CDR1 reads SQVTM; CDR2 reads ANQGSEA. The CDR3 runs to 13 residues. CDR3 loop: CSVEGSKAYEQYF.

The chain has TRBV15 and TRBJ1-5. This CDR3 has 13 amino acids. Germline V gives CDR1 LNHNV, CDR2 YYDKDF (reference sequence). The CDR3 here is CATSRDRPFSQHF.

V and J are TRBV7-3 and TRBJ2-7; absent DNA, TCRdb's TRBD1 call cannot be checked. The CDR3 has 14 amino acids. The V gene's germline CDR1 is SGHTA and CDR2 FQGTGA. The CDR3 reads CASSPGGGAYEQYF.

This chain uses TRBV29-1 with TRBJ2-3; TCRdb's assignment of TRBD1 cannot be checked, as there is no DNA. CDR1 SQVTM and CDR2 ANQGSEA come from the germline V gene. The length of the CDR3 is 15 residues. The CDR3 is CSVERPGPSTDTQYF.

CDR3 protein: CSVDPGGRTDTQYF. The chain has TRBV29-1 and TRBJ2-3; as DNA is missing, the TRBD2 call by TCRdb cannot be tested. The CDR3 covers 14 residues. Germline lookup yields CDR1 SQVTM and CDR2 ANQGSEA.

V is TRBV20-1 and J is TRBJ2-5; TCRdb picks TRBD1, but there is no DNA to check that call. The CDR3 is made up of 14 amino acids. CDR1 is DFQATT, CDR2 SNEGSKA, per germline (reference sequence). This CDR3 reads CSARTGTHQETQYF.

The genes are TRBV6-1 and TRBJ1-2; TCRdb gives TRBD1 as the D gene, but with no DNA this cannot be confirmed. Germline V gives CDR1 MNHNS, CDR2 SASEGT. The CDR3 sequence is 14 residues long. CDR3: CASGHAGDSYGYTF.

The rearrangement links TRBV27 to TRBJ1-6; TCRdb returns TRBD1, unconfirmable since there is no DNA. This CDR3 contains 14 residues. CDR1 MNHEY and CDR2 SMNVEV come from the germline V gene (reference sequence). CDR3 in amino acids: CASRPGRRNSPLHF.

The rearrangement joins TRBV25-1 to TRBJ2-7. CDR3 length: 11 residues. The V gene's germline CDR1 is MGHDK and CDR2 SYGVNS. The CDR3 spells CATGTFYEQYF.

This chain joins TRBV11-2 and TRBJ2-7; absent DNA, TCRdb's TRBD2 call cannot be checked. In germline, CDR1 is SGHAT, CDR2 FQNNGV. CDR3 length: 15 residues. This CDR3 is CASSLDPSGLSEQYF.

The chain joins TRBV6-5 to TRBJ1-2; checking the TCRdb D call of TRBD1 is not possible without DNA. Germline V CDR1 and CDR2: MNHEY, SVGAGI. This CDR3 is 14 amino acids long. The CDR3 is CASSEQGTFYGYTF.

The genes are TRBV15 and TRBJ2-5; the D gene TCRdb calls, TRBD2, cannot be checked with no DNA. CDR1 is LNHNV, CDR2 YYDKDF, per germline (reference sequence). CDR3 size: 17 residues. Here the CDR3 reads CATSRVPPGLLQETQYF.

V gene TRBV12-3 or TRBV12-4 combines with J gene TRBJ2-3; TCRdb picks TRBD1, but there is no DNA to check that call. The CDR3 consists of 14 residues. The CDR3 loop is CASSPSGAPDTQYF.

This chain uses TRBV11-2 with TRBJ2-3; TCRdb's D gene call, TRBD1, goes unchecked for lack of DNA. CDR3 length: 19 residues. Germline CDR1 reads SGHAT; CDR2 reads FQNNGV. The CDR3 loop is CASSHRQGGNGRPSDTQYF.

The gene calls are TRBV28 and TRBJ2-2; without DNA, the TCRdb call of TRBD1 cannot be checked. Looked up from germline, CDR1 is MDHEN and CDR2 is SYDVKM. This CDR3 has 17 amino acids. The CDR3: CASSLGRGGFNTGELFF.

CDR3 sequence reads: CASSNKRPGWGYEQYF. The chain links TRBV6-2 or TRBV6-3 to TRBJ2-7; checking the TCRdb D call of TRBD1 is not possible without DNA. This CDR3 has 16 amino acids. From germline, CDR1 is MNHEY and CDR2 SVGEGT.

This chain uses TRBV7-3 with TRBJ2-1; TCRdb gives TRBD1 as the D gene, but with no DNA this cannot be confirmed. The CDR3 consists of 15 residues. Looked up from germline, CDR1 is SGHTA and CDR2 is FQGTGA. This chain's CDR3 is CASSYAGDSYNEQFF.

The J gene is TRBJ1-1, the V gene TRBV25-1. This CDR3 region has 11 residues. Looked up from germline, CDR1 is MGHDK and CDR2 is SYGVNS. This CDR3 is CASSIATEAFF. The full variable domain, its missing parts supplied by reference TRBV25-1 and TRBJ1-1, is EADIYQTPRYLVIGTGKKITLECSQTMGHDKMYWYQQDPGMELHLIHYSYGVNSTEKGDLSSESTVSRIRTEHFPLTLESARPSHTSQYLCASSIATEAFFGQGTRLTVV.

V gene TRBV20-1 combines with J gene TRBJ2-7; as DNA is missing, the TRBD1 call by TCRdb cannot be tested. The length of the CDR3 is 15 residues. CDR1 and CDR2 (germline): DFQATT, SNEGSKA (reference sequence). The CDR3 sequence: CSAFTGGKGSYEQYF.

The chain carries TRBV29-1 and TRBJ2-7. Germline lookup yields CDR1 SQVTM and CDR2 ANQGSEA. This CDR3 region has 12 residues. The CDR3 region is CSVASESYEQYF.

This chain uses TRBV7-3 with TRBJ1-1. The CDR3 loop spans 14 amino acids. CDR1 is SGHTA and CDR2 is FQGTGA in the germline V gene. The CDR3 protein is CASSLRTGNTEAFF.